The 27 T cell receptor beta chains presented below share a single source sample, sequenced in a study of beta chain features in type 1 diabetes. cDNA synthesis used the whole RNA isolate, giving expressed TCRB sequences. The protocol was immunoSEQ multiplex PCR, while the TCRdb copy is restricted to in-frame clones and leaves out a portion. This table holds some 900,000 clones, 15% to 20% found once. The sequencing input was naive CD4+ T cells from blood. Every receptor here comes from a woman aged 18-29 years in good health.

The gene calls are TRBV5-4 and TRBJ1-3, with D possibly TRBD1 on 6 matching bases. The CDR3 totals 16 residues. The germline CDR1 and CDR2 sequences are SGHNT and YYREEE (reference sequence). The germline V and J ends were trimmed by 1 base and 1 base, with 12 bases remaining between them. The CDR3 nucleotides read TGTGCCAGCAGCTTGTTCGTCAGGGGATCTGGAAACACCATATATTTT. It translates to CASSLFVRGSGNTIYF. Full variable domain (missing parts from reference TRBV5-4 and TRBJ1-3): ETGVTQSPTHLIKTRGQQVTLRCSSQSGHNTVSWYQQALGQGPQFIFQYYREEENGRGNFPPRFSGLQFPNYSSELNVNALELDDSALYLCASSLFVRGSGNTIYFGEGSWLTVV.

The genes are TRBV9 and TRBJ2-2; 8 bases match TRBD2. J gave up 1 base and V 4 bases, and 6 bases lay outside the gene matches. The germline V gene has CDR1 SGDLS and CDR2 YYNGEE. This CDR3 contains 16 residues. CDR3 in DNA: TGTGCCAGCAGCTCCCGACTAGCGCTGAACACCGGGGAGCTGTTTTTT. Translating it yields CASSSRLALNTGELFF.

The chain combines TRBV18 with TRBJ2-7, with 16 nucleotides matching TRBD2. The CDR3 consists of 16 residues. Germline CDR1 KGHSH, CDR2 LQKENI. V shed 3 bases and J 4 bases; nucleotides not matched to a gene: 3. In DNA, the CDR3 is TGTGCCAGCTCACCTACGGGACTAGCGGGAGGGTACGAGCAGTACTTC. Translating gives CASSPTGLAGGYEQYF.

The J gene is TRBJ2-7, the V gene TRBV15; TRBD1 matches at 7 bases. Unmatched junction bases numbered 13, after V lost 5 bases and J lost 6 bases. In germline, CDR1 is LNHNV, CDR2 YYDKDF (reference sequence). The CDR3 totals 15 residues. The CDR3 loop reads CATSREGAGAREQYF. CDR3 DNA sequence: TGTGCCACCAGCCGCGAGGGGGCTGGGGCCCGCGAGCAGTACTTC.

This clone has a handful of counts. An end of the junction does not agree with germline; a read error may underlie this. V is TRBV19 and J is TRBJ2-1; the D gene is possibly TRBD2 (6 bases). Looked up from germline, CDR1 is LNHDA and CDR2 is SQIVND (reference sequence). The CDR3 loop spans 13 amino acids. CDR3 sequence: CASSILSGAGRVF. The CDR3 nucleotides read TGTGCCAGTAGTATCCTGTCTGGAGCGGGCCGGGTCTTC. Full variable domain (rest looked up from reference TRBV19 and TRBJ2-1): DGGITQSPKYLFRKEGQNVTLSCEQNLNHDAMYWYRQDPGQGLRLIYYSQIVNDFQKGDIAEGYSVSREKKESFPLTVTSAQKNPTAFYLCASSILSGAGRVFGPGTRLTVL.

In its sample, this clone was seen a few times. The chain is built from TRBV7-9 and TRBJ2-3; TRBD2 is a possible D gene (5 bases). Per the germline V gene, CDR1 is SEHNR and CDR2 is FQNEAQ (reference sequence). V gave up 10 bases and J gave up 3 bases, with 17 bases separating them. The CDR3 length is 14 residues. The CDR3 protein is CATLKGVSTDTQYF. The CDR3 DNA sequence: TGTGCCACCCTAAAGGGAGTCAGTACAGATACGCAGTATTTT.

This clone showed up just a few times. Additional DNA sequences in this sample encode the identical CDR3. The chain carries TRBV7-2 and TRBJ2-1; D is perhaps TRBD1 (6 bases). This CDR3 region has 12 residues. Trimming pared 4 bases from V and 7 bases from J, leaving 8 bases between. Per germline, CDR1 SGHTA and CDR2 FQGNSA. CDR3 DNA: TGTGCCAGCAGCTCGCAGGGGAATGAGCAGTTCTTC. Its protein product is CASSSQGNEQFF.

The chain employs TRBV18 and TRBJ2-7, with TRBD1 matching over 7 bases. CDR1 and CDR2 from the germline V gene are KGHSH and LQKENI. V trimming: 0 bases; J trimming: 12 bases; junction bases outside the gene matches: 11. CDR3 size: 14 residues. CDR3 nucleotides: TGTGCCAGCTCACCACCTAGGTCGACGGGACAGCGGTACTTC. Protein product: CASSPPRSTGQRYF. Looking up the rest from reference TRBV18 and TRBJ2-7 gives the full variable domain: NAGVMQNPRHLVRRRGQEARLRCSPMKGHSHVYWYRQLPEEGLKFMVYLQKENIIDESGMPKERFSAEFPKEGPSILRIQQVVRGDSAAYFCASSPPRSTGQRYFGPGTRLTVT.

The chain employs TRBV7-9 and TRBJ2-6; unclear D gene. Germline CDR1 is SEHNR and CDR2 is FQNEAQ (reference sequence). CDR3 length: 13 residues. The V gene lost 7 bases and the J gene lost 0 bases, with 4 bases spanning the gap. The CDR3: CASKASGANVLTF. The CDR3 DNA is TGTGCCAGCAAGGCCTCTGGGGCCAACGTCCTGACTTTC.

In its sample, this clone was seen a few times. The chain employs TRBV6-1 and TRBJ2-2; D could derive from TRBD1 or TRBD2 (6 bases each). Trimming stripped 4 bases from V and 5 bases from J, with 17 bases between. CDR1 and CDR2 from the germline V gene are MNHNS and SASEGT. There are 16 residues in the CDR3. CDR3: CASSVYGGRRTGELFF. CDR3 bases: TGTGCCAGCAGTGTTTATGGGGGGCGGCGAACCGGGGAGCTGTTTTTT.

This chain links TRBV25-1 with TRBJ1-3, with D possibly TRBD1 on 5 matching bases. This CDR3 spans 14 amino acids. Trimming shortened V by 2 bases and J by 6 bases, and 11 bases separated the two germline ends. Germline V lookup: CDR1 MGHDK, CDR2 SYGVNS. The CDR3 is CASSEPGRQNTIYF. CDR3 coding DNA: TGTGCCAGCAGTGAACCGGGACGGCAAAACACCATATATTTT. The full variable domain, completed using reference TRBV25-1 and TRBJ1-3, is EADIYQTPRYLVIGTGKKITLECSQTMGHDKMYWYQQDPGMELHLIHYSYGVNSTEKGDLSSESTVSRIRTEHFPLTLESARPSHTSQYLCASSEPGRQNTIYFGEGSWLTVV.

This clone appeared a few times. V and J are TRBV28 and TRBJ2-1; 7 bases are shared with TRBD2. CDR3 length: 16 residues. Germline V gene data show CDR1 as MDHEN and CDR2 as SYDVKM. With 4 bases clipped from V and 5 bases from J, the junction kept 11 bases outside the gene matches. The CDR3 bases are TGTGCCAGCAGTTCCCCTCGAGGGAGGGCGCACAATGAGCAGTTCTTC. Protein: CASSSPRGRAHNEQFF.

This chain uses TRBV5-1 with TRBJ2-7; 10 bases map to TRBD1. The CDR3 consists of 16 residues. Germline V CDR1 and CDR2: SGHRS, YFSETQ. Trimming removed 4 bases from V and 7 bases from J; junction bases left unmatched: 14. The CDR3 DNA is TGCGCCAGCAGCCCCGCTGTGGGACAGGGGCTGGATGAGCAGTACTTC. Translation gives CASSPAVGQGLDEQYF.

In this sample, this clone turned up a few times. J is TRBJ2-7 and V is TRBV28; D is perhaps TRBD1 (6 bases). Deletions cut 7 bases from V and 2 bases from J, with 18 bases between. This CDR3 region has 15 residues. Germline CDR1 reads MDHEN; CDR2 reads SYDVKM. CDR3 coding DNA: TGTGCCAGCATGGTGTCAGGGGCGGACCCCTACGAGCAGTACTTC. Its protein is CASMVSGADPYEQYF. The entire variable domain, with the rest obtained from reference TRBV28 and TRBJ2-7, is as follows: DVKVTQSSRYLVKRTGEKVFLECVQDMDHENMFWYRQDPGLGLRLIYFSYDVKMKEKGDIPEGYSVSREKKERFSLILESASTNQTSMYLCASMVSGADPYEQYFGPGTRLTVT.

The genes are TRBV18 and TRBJ1-5; D is possibly TRBD1 (5 bases). The length of the CDR3 is 15 residues. Germline lookup yields CDR1 KGHSH and CDR2 LQKENI. Trimming removed 3 bases at V and 0 bases at J, with 9 bases between. CDR3 residues: CASSPTAYSNQPQHF. The CDR3 region has the DNA TGTGCCAGCTCACCGACAGCTTATAGCAATCAGCCCCAGCATTTT. The full variable domain, completed using reference TRBV18 and TRBJ1-5, is NAGVMQNPRHLVRRRGQEARLRCSPMKGHSHVYWYRQLPEEGLKFMVYLQKENIIDESGMPKERFSAEFPKEGPSILRIQQVVRGDSAAYFCASSPTAYSNQPQHFGDGTRLSIL.

This clone came up a few times. In DNA, the CDR3 is TGTGCCAGCAGCTCCGCACAGGGGGCTAGGGAAAAACTGTTTTTT. Translated: CASSSAQGAREKLFF. The chain couples TRBV7-2 to TRBJ1-4; 9 nucleotides match TRBD1. V lost 4 bases and J lost 8; bases outside the gene matches: 8. CDR3 length equals 15 residues. Germline V gene lookup returns CDR1 SGHTA and CDR2 FQGNSA.

V usage is TRBV27 and J usage is TRBJ2-3; no clear D gene. Per germline, CDR1 MNHEY and CDR2 SMNVEV (reference sequence). V lost 8 bases, J lost 0 bases, and 12 bases lay in between. The CDR3 contains 14 residues. DNA of the CDR3: TGTGCCAGCCGGCTCGTCGGAAGCACAGATACGCAGTATTTT. Translating it yields CASRLVGSTDTQYF.

This clone was counted only a few times. This rearrangement joins TRBV5-4 to TRBJ2-1, with D maybe TRBD2 (6 bases). CDR3 length equals 17 residues. V lost 2 bases and J lost 6, with 21 bases in between. Germline assignment: CDR1 SGHNT and CDR2 YYREEE (reference sequence). The DNA of the CDR3 is TGTGCCAGCAGCTTAGGCCTAACTAGCCCTAAAAGCAATGAGCAGTTCTTC. Translation gives CASSLGLTSPKSNEQFF. The full variable domain, in which reference TRBV5-4 and TRBJ2-1 provide the parts outside the CDR3, is ETGVTQSPTHLIKTRGQQVTLRCSSQSGHNTVSWYQQALGQGPQFIFQYYREEENGRGNFPPRFSGLQFPNYSSELNVNALELDDSALYLCASSLGLTSPKSNEQFFGPGTRLTVL.

This clone was seen a handful of times. This chain joins TRBV7-3 and TRBJ2-2; no clear D gene. CDR1 is SGHTA, CDR2 FQGTGA, per germline. This CDR3 is built from 14 residues. Trimming took off 5 bases at V and 6 bases at J, with 13 bases between the two ends. The CDR3 is CASSLRPPPGELFF. CDR3 sequence (DNA): TGTGCCAGCAGCCTTAGACCCCCGCCCGGGGAGCTGTTTTTT.

The chain has TRBV29-1 and TRBJ2-7; a weak D match, TRBD2 (5 bases). The ends were cut back, 4 bases at V and 3 bases at J, with 13 bases in the middle. CDR1 is SQVTM, CDR2 ANQGSEA, per germline. The CDR3 sequence is 13 residues long. CDR3: CSVARGGNYEQYF. Here the CDR3 DNA reads TGCAGCGTTGCGCGTGGAGGAAACTACGAGCAGTACTTC.

About this clone: In the same sample, other DNA sequences code for this CDR3. The rearrangement uses TRBV18 and TRBJ2-5; a possible D gene is TRBD1 (6 bases). The germline CDR1 and CDR2 sequences are KGHSH and LQKENI. Trimming stripped 1 base from V and 5 bases from J, with 8 bases between. The CDR3 covers 13 residues. The CDR3 DNA follows: TGTGCCAGCTCACCACTCAGGGGTGAGACCCAGTACTTC. It yields the protein CASSPLRGETQYF.

The chain links TRBV6-1 to TRBJ1-5; no clear D gene. This CDR3 is built from 17 residues. Trimming removed 3 bases from V and 0 bases from J, with 15 bases in between. The germline CDR1 and CDR2 sequences are MNHNS and SASEGT. CDR3 loop: CASSDFPPGYSNQPQHF. Written as DNA, the CDR3 is TGTGCCAGCAGTGACTTCCCACCGGGATATAGCAATCAGCCCCAGCATTTT.

In this sample, this clone turned up a few times. This chain joins TRBV28 and TRBJ1-1, with D unresolved. Germline CDR1 is MDHEN and CDR2 is SYDVKM. This CDR3 region has 12 residues. V was cut by 6 bases and J by 7 bases, with 12 bases left in between. DNA for the CDR3: TGTGCCAGCAGCCGCCCGTTTGGTGAAGCTTTCTTT. Its translation: CASSRPFGEAFF.

V gene TRBV28 combines with J gene TRBJ2-4, with D tentatively TRBD1 (6 bases). The CDR3 covers 20 residues. Per germline, CDR1 MDHEN and CDR2 SYDVKM. V lost 3 bases, J lost 0 bases, and 24 bases lay in between. CDR3 sequence reads: CASSFGGLFGLTVAKNIQYF. Written as DNA, the CDR3 is TGTGCCAGCAGTTTTGGGGGCCTCTTCGGCTTGACTGTAGCCAAAAACATTCAGTACTTC.

The chain uses TRBV28 and TRBJ1-2; no firm D call. Germline-derived CDR1 and CDR2 are MDHEN and SYDVKM. V lost 2 bases and J 6 bases, leaving 7 bases between the germline ends. This CDR3 is 12 amino acids long. The CDR3 region has the DNA TGTGCCAGCAGTTTAGGTTCACATGGCTACACCTTC. As protein: CASSLGSHGYTF.

This clone was counted between two and nine times. Other DNA sequences in this sample translate to the same CDR3. The gene calls are TRBV28 and TRBJ2-7, with 10 positions matching TRBD1. The CDR3 covers 14 residues. Germline V lookup: CDR1 MDHEN, CDR2 SYDVKM. The V segment lost 4 bases and the J segment 4 bases; nucleotides outside the gene matches: 4. The DNA for the CDR3 is TGTGCCAGCAGTTCTCCGGGACAGGGGTACGAGCAGTACTTC. This sequence encodes CASSSPGQGYEQYF. The variable domain in full, completed from reference TRBV28 and TRBJ2-7, reads DVKVTQSSRYLVKRTGEKVFLECVQDMDHENMFWYRQDPGLGLRLIYFSYDVKMKEKGDIPEGYSVSREKKERFSLILESASTNQTSMYLCASSSPGQGYEQYFGPGTRLTVT.

This clone was picked up a small number of times. V usage is TRBV7-2 and J usage is TRBJ2-2, with D uncertain. Trimming removed 5 bases from V and 5 bases from J, with 12 bases in between. This CDR3 spans 14 amino acids. Germline CDR1 is SGHTA and CDR2 is FQGNSA. The CDR3 DNA is TGTGCCAGCAGCCCCCCCCTGCGGACCGGGGAGCTGTTTTTT. Translation gives CASSPPLRTGELFF.